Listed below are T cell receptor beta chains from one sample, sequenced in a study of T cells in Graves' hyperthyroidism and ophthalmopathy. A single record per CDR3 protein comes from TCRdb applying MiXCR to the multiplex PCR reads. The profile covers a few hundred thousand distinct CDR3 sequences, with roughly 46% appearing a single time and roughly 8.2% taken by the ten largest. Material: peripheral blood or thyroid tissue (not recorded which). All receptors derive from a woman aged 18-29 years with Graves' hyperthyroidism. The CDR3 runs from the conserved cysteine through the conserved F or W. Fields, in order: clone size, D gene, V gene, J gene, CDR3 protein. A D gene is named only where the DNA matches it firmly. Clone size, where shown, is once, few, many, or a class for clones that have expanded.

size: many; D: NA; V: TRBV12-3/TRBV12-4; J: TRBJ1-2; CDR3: CASSRSGRGYGYTF
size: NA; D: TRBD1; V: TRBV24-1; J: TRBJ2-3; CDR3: CATSDRKWDRGKTDAQYF
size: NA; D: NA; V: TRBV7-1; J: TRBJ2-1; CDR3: CASSSPHHPEQFF
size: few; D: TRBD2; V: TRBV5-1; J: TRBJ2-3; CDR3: CASSLGTSGRGPDTDTQYF
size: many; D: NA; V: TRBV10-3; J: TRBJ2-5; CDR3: CAISESRDLPVTQYF
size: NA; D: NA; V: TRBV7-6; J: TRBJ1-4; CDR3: CASSFPGRSNEKLFF
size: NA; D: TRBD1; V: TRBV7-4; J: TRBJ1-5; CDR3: CASSALGQGNQPQHF
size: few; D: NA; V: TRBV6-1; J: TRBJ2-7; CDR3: CASSEADFEIVGYEQYF
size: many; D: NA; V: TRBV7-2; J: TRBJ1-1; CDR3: CASSSPGASYLDTEAFF
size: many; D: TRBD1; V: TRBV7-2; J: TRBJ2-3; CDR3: CASSPTGSTDTQYF
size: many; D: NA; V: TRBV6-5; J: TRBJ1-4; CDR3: CASSLGGGAEKLFF
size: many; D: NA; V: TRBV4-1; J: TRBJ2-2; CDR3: CASSQTTETRVTGELFF
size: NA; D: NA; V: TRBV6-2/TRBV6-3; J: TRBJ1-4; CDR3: CASSDTGRGEKLFF
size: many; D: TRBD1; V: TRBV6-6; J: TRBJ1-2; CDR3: CASKRDSQGLGYTF
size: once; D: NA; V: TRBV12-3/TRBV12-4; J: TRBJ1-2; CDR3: CASRADINYGYTF
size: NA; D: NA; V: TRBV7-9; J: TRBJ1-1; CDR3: CASSSSGRPMNTEAFF
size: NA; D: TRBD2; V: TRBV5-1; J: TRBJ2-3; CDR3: CASSSLAGGGGDTQYF
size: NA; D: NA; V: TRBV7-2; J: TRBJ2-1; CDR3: CASSLALRQGRAISEQFF
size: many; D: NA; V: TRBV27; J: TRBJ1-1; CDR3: CASSLSQRNTEAFF
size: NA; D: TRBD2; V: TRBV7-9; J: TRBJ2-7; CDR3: CASSRDPRIAGGPYEQYF
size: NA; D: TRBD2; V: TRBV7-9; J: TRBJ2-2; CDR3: CASSPGTSGRSGELFF
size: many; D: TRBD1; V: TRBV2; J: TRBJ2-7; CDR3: CASSEDRGTYEQYF
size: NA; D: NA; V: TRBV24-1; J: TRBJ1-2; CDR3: CATSDSGTYTF
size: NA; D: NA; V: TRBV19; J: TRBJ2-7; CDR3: CASSISAEFPYEQYF
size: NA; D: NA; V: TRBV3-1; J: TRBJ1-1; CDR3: CASSPELAGNTEAFF
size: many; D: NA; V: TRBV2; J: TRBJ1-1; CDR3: CASEGGARGTEAFF
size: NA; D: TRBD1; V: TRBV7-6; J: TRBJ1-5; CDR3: CASSPRDRGYEQPQHF
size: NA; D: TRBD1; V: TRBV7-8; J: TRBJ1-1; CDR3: CASSPKTGWTEAFF
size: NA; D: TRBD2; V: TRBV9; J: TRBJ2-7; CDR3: CASSFRGGANEQYF